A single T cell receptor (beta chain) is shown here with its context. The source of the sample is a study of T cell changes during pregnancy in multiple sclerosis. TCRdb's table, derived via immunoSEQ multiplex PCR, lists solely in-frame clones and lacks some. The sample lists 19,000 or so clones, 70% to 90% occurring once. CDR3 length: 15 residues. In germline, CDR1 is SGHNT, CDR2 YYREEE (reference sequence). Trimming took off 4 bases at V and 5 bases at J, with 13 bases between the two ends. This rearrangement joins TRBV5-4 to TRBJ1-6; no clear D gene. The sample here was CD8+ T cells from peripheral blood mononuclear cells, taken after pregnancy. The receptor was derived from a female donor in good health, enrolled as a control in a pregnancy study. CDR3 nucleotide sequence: TGTGCCAGCAGCCCTCCGGGAGTGGATAATTCACCCCTCCACTTT. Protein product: CASSPPGVDNSPLHF.